Included here is one T cell receptor (beta chain) sequence, with context. This entry is derived from a study of graft-versus-host responses after intestinal transplantation. Across the study: After anti-thymocyte globulin induction, recipients took tacrolimus and steroids for around 3 years. Findings and limits, study-wide: Detected in recipient marrow were GvH clones, some of which were first observed in ileum or blood. Peak circulating GvH clone levels were associated with early post-transplant HvG declines.

V lost 6 bases and J lost 3, with 14 bases in between. The CDR3 totals 14 residues. The germline CDR1 and CDR2 sequences are MGHRA and YSYEKL. The authors seeded about 200,000 CFSE-labeled responder cells together with about 200,000 irradiated stimulator cells tagged with violet dye. At the end of the reaction, proliferating CFSE-low CD3+CD4+ and CD3+CD8+ responders were sorted. Repertoires were generated with immunoSEQ multiplex PCR, while TCRdb's copy carries only in-frame clones and drops some. The sample carries about 14,000 clones, just over 35% recorded once. Sequenced material: alloreactive CD8+ T cells from a mixed lymphocyte reaction culture, taken before intestinal transplant. The subset here: CFSE-low proliferating T cells sorted from approximately 6-day pre-transplant mixed lymphocyte reaction (GvH or HvG direction). This TCR was recovered from a human patient who received an intestinal transplant. The V call is TRBV4-1, the J call TRBJ2-5, with TRBD1 as a possible D gene (6 bases). CDR3 amino acids: CASRSGAGEETQYF. CDR3 sequence (DNA): TGCGCCAGCAGGTCAGGGGCAGGAGAAGAGACCCAGTACTTC.